This TCR beta chain was recovered during a study of T cell repertoires in cytomegalovirus infection. Each CDR3 protein is one row after TCRdb ran MiXCR on the reads. In the table there are about 920,000 distinct CDR3 sequences, roughly 30% of which are singletons. Ten or more counts support this clonotype. Its specificity is unknown. Per the germline V gene, CDR1 is SGHTA and CDR2 is FQGNSA. The trim removed 0 bases at V and 3 bases at J, leaving 5 bases unmatched. The CDR3 is made up of 16 amino acids. The specimen was cultured CD8+ T cells from PBMCs, collected from culture after CMV antigen stimulation. This receptor was identified in a human donor in good health (CMV status not recorded). Some clones in this sample may be carry-over from other donors' samples. The gene calls are TRBV7-2 and TRBJ2-3; 8 nucleotides line up with TRBD2. The CDR3 protein is CASSLAGVAGTDTQYF. The CDR3 DNA reads as TGTGCCAGCAGCTTAGCGGGAGTAGCGGGGACAGATACGCAGTATTTT. Looking up the rest from reference TRBV7-2 and TRBJ2-3 gives the full variable domain: GAGVSQSPSNKVTEKGKDVELRCDPISGHTALYWYRQSLGQGLEFLIYFQGNSAPDKSGLPSDRFSAERTGGSVSTLTIQRTQQEDSAVYLCASSLAGVAGTDTQYFGPGTRLTVL.